Listed below are T cell receptor beta chains from one sample, sequenced in a study of cytomegalovirus exposure and HLA in healthy donors. Assay used: immunoSEQ multiplex PCR; TCRdb lists only in-frame clones, some missing. The table records under 130,000 clones, around 66% of them present only once. The sequencing sample was made of PBMCs. The receptors come from a woman between 50 and 59 years old in good health and CMV-seronegative. The CDR3 runs from the conserved cysteine through the conserved F or W. Each record gives: clone size, V gene, J gene, D gene, CDR3 length, CDR3 DNA, CDR3 protein. The D gene is left open where the match is weak. A clone size is listed for some rows: how often the clone was seen (once, few, many), or a class if it is expanded.

size: .; V: TRBV6-5; J: TRBJ1-6; D: TRBD1; length: 14; DNA: TGTGCCAGCACCCTGGGACAGGTTAATTCACCCCTCCACTTT; CDR3: CASTLGQVNSPLHF
size: .; V: TRBV19; J: TRBJ2-7; D: .; length: 13; DNA: TGTGCCAGTAGTATTAATCCGGAGTACGAGCAGTACTTC; CDR3: CASSINPEYEQYF
size: few; V: TRBV25-1; J: TRBJ2-1; D: .; length: 16; DNA: TGTGCCAGCAGTGAGGGGGGTCGTAGCTCCTACAATGAGCAGTTCTTC; CDR3: CASSEGGRSSYNEQFF
size: once; V: TRBV11-3; J: TRBJ2-3; D: TRBD1; length: 18; DNA: TGTGCCAGCAGCTTCGGATTATACTGGGACAGAAGCACAGATACGCAGTATTTT; CDR3: CASSFGLYWDRSTDTQYF
size: .; V: TRBV10-3; J: TRBJ1-2; D: .; length: 14; DNA: TGTGCCATCAGATCCTCCAGGGAGGACTATGGCTACACCTTC; CDR3: CAIRSSREDYGYTF
size: .; V: TRBV6-4; J: TRBJ1-1; D: .; length: 13; DNA: TGTGCCAGCAGTGGACAGTTGAACACTGAAGCTTTCTTT; CDR3: CASSGQLNTEAFF
size: few; V: TRBV29-1; J: TRBJ1-3; D: .; length: 14; DNA: TGCAGCGCCTTCACAGGGAGCTCTGGAAACACCATATATTTT; CDR3: CSAFTGSSGNTIYF
size: once; V: TRBV7-2; J: TRBJ2-7; D: .; length: 14; DNA: TGTGCCAGCAGCTTAATGGGGCTTTCCTACGAGCAGTACTTC; CDR3: CASSLMGLSYEQYF
size: .; V: TRBV20-1; J: TRBJ2-7; D: .; length: 11; DNA: TGCAGTGCTAGCGGGGGCTACGAGCAGTACTTC; CDR3: CSASGGYEQYF
size: .; V: TRBV19; J: TRBJ2-7; D: .; length: 11; DNA: TGTGCCAGTAGGAGCTCCTACGAGCAGTACTTC; CDR3: CASRSSYEQYF
size: .; V: TRBV2; J: TRBJ1-1; D: .; length: 15; DNA: TGTGCCAGCAGTGAACAGGCTGTCCCGAGCACTGAAGCTTTCTTT; CDR3: CASSEQAVPSTEAFF
size: .; V: TRBV6-1; J: TRBJ2-3; D: TRBD1; length: 16; DNA: TGTGCCAGCAGAGAAACCAGGGGGATTAGCACAGATACGCAGTATTTT; CDR3: CASRETRGISTDTQYF
size: few; V: TRBV4-3; J: TRBJ2-4; D: TRBD2; length: 19; DNA: TGCGCCAGCAGCCAAGATCGTGCACTAGCGGGAGTGGCCAAAAACATTCAGTACTTC; CDR3: CASSQDRALAGVAKNIQYF
size: .; V: TRBV7-3; J: TRBJ2-7; D: .; length: 14; DNA: TGTGCCAGCAGCTTAAACGGGGGACCTTACGAGCAGTACTTC; CDR3: CASSLNGGPYEQYF
size: .; V: TRBV7-3; J: TRBJ2-3; D: .; length: 12; DNA: TGTGCCAGCAGCTCAGGTGGAGATACGCAGTATTTT; CDR3: CASSSGGDTQYF
size: .; V: TRBV5-6; J: TRBJ2-1; D: TRBD2; length: 18; DNA: TGTGCCAGCAGCGCCGGGACTAGCGGGGGGGCCGGGAACAATGAGCAGTTCTTC; CDR3: CASSAGTSGGAGNNEQFF
size: .; V: TRBV7-9; J: TRBJ1-2; D: TRBD1; length: 18; DNA: TGTGCCAGCACCTCCACCGGGACAGGGAGAATACGTGGCTATGGCTACACCTTC; CDR3: CASTSTGTGRIRGYGYTF
size: once; V: TRBV7-2; J: TRBJ2-1; D: TRBD1; length: 15; DNA: TGTGCCAGCAGCTTCAAACAGGGGGGTTACAATGAGCAGTTCTTC; CDR3: CASSFKQGGYNEQFF
size: few; V: TRBV10-3; J: TRBJ2-7; D: TRBD1; length: 14; DNA: TGTGCCACCGCCTCGGGACAGGGGTTAGGCGAGCAGTACTTC; CDR3: CATASGQGLGEQYF
size: few; V: TRBV5-5; J: TRBJ1-4; D: .; length: 14; DNA: TGTGCCAGCAGCTTGGAATGGGGCAGCGAAAAACTGTTTTTT; CDR3: CASSLEWGSEKLFF
size: .; V: TRBV5-4; J: TRBJ2-1; D: TRBD1; length: 14; DNA: TGTGCCAGCAGCACTAGACAGGGTCTCAATGAGCAGTTCTTC; CDR3: CASSTRQGLNEQFF
size: .; V: TRBV7-9; J: TRBJ2-1; D: .; length: 13; DNA: TGTGCCAGCAGCTTAGAAGTGGCGGATGAGCAGTTCTTC; CDR3: CASSLEVADEQFF
size: .; V: TRBV6-5; J: TRBJ1-5; D: .; length: 14; DNA: TGTGCCAGCACCCTACAGGCCGGCAATCAGCCCCAGCATTTT; CDR3: CASTLQAGNQPQHF
size: .; V: TRBV11-3; J: TRBJ2-5; D: TRBD2; length: 15; DNA: TGTGCCAGCAGCCTTAGCGGGACCCGCCAAGAGACCCAGTACTTC; CDR3: CASSLSGTRQETQYF
size: .; V: TRBV5-6; J: TRBJ2-2; D: .; length: 15; DNA: TGTGCCAGCAGCCTTCTCTATCCGAACACCGGGGAGCTGTTTTTT; CDR3: CASSLLYPNTGELFF
size: .; V: TRBV7-9; J: TRBJ2-7; D: .; length: 12; DNA: TGTGCCAGCAGCCTGACACGATACGAGCAGTACTTC; CDR3: CASSLTRYEQYF
size: .; V: TRBV7-9; J: TRBJ2-1; D: .; length: 13; DNA: TGTGCCAGCAGCTTAGTTGGTAGCAATGAGCAGTTCTTC; CDR3: CASSLVGSNEQFF
size: .; V: TRBV5-1; J: TRBJ1-1; D: .; length: 14; DNA: TGCGCCAGCAGATCAAGGCCGGGGAACACTGAAGCTTTCTTT; CDR3: CASRSRPGNTEAFF
size: .; V: TRBV2; J: TRBJ2-1; D: TRBD2; length: 15; DNA: TGTGCCAGCAGGGGAATAGCGGGGCCCTACAATGAGCAGTTCTTC; CDR3: CASRGIAGPYNEQFF
size: few; V: TRBV6-5; J: TRBJ1-5; D: .; length: 12; DNA: TGTGCCAGCAGTTACTCCGGTCAGCCCCAGCATTTT; CDR3: CASSYSGQPQHF
size: .; V: TRBV6-1; J: TRBJ1-2; D: TRBD1; length: 15; DNA: TGTGCCAGCAGCCCCAGACAGGGTTATGTCTATGGCTACACCTTC; CDR3: CASSPRQGYVYGYTF
size: .; V: TRBV29-1; J: TRBJ2-7; D: TRBD1; length: 17; DNA: TGCAGCGTTGTGGGGGGGAGAACCGGGACAGGGGGTGACGAGCAGTACTTC; CDR3: CSVVGGRTGTGGDEQYF
size: .; V: TRBV11-2; J: TRBJ2-3; D: .; length: 15; DNA: TGTGCCAGCGTCGGCAGCCCCAGGGGCACAGATACGCAGTATTTT; CDR3: CASVGSPRGTDTQYF
size: .; V: TRBV15; J: TRBJ2-3; D: .; length: 12; DNA: TGTGCCACCAGTAAGAGGTCAGATACGCAGTATTTT; CDR3: CATSKRSDTQYF
size: .; V: TRBV29-1; J: TRBJ2-7; D: .; length: 13; DNA: TGCAGCGTTGGATCGGACAACTCCTACGAGCAGTACTTC; CDR3: CSVGSDNSYEQYF
size: few; V: TRBV4-1; J: TRBJ2-3; D: TRBD2; length: 15; DNA: TGCGCCAGCAGCCCATGGACTAGCGGGACAGATACGCAGTATTTT; CDR3: CASSPWTSGTDTQYF
size: .; V: TRBV9; J: TRBJ2-1; D: TRBD2; length: 18; DNA: TGTGCCAGCAGCGTAAGGTCCGGCGGGAGGGGGTCCTACAATGAGCAGTTCTTC; CDR3: CASSVRSGGRGSYNEQFF
size: few; V: TRBV2; J: TRBJ1-3; D: .; length: 11; DNA: TGTGCCAGCGGACAGAAGAACACCATATATTTT; CDR3: CASGQKNTIYF
size: .; V: TRBV6-6; J: TRBJ1-1; D: .; length: 15; DNA: TGTGCCAGCAGTCCCGCCCGCGACAGGTCCAGAGAAGCTTTCTTT; CDR3: CASSPARDRSREAFF
size: .; V: TRBV6-5; J: TRBJ2-1; D: .; length: 11; DNA: TGTGCCAGCAGTTCAGGACTCGTGCAGTTCTTC; CDR3: CASSSGLVQFF
size: few; V: TRBV4-1; J: TRBJ2-3; D: TRBD2; length: 16; DNA: TGCGCCAGCAGCCAACAGGGCGGGGGGTACACAGATACGCAGTATTTT; CDR3: CASSQQGGGYTDTQYF
size: .; V: TRBV7-3; J: TRBJ2-7; D: .; length: 18; DNA: TGTGCCAGCAGCTTAACTGGGCCGACTAGTCCCTATTCCTACGAGCAGTACTTC; CDR3: CASSLTGPTSPYSYEQYF
size: .; V: TRBV7-3; J: TRBJ1-1; D: .; length: 13; DNA: TGTGCCAGCAGCTTTACAGAGAACACTGAAGCTTTCTTT; CDR3: CASSFTENTEAFF
size: few; V: TRBV2; J: TRBJ2-7; D: TRBD2; length: 15; DNA: TGTGCCAGCAGTGGAGGCGGGAGCCCCTCCTACGAGCAGTACTTC; CDR3: CASSGGGSPSYEQYF
size: .; V: TRBV21-1; J: TRBJ2-7; D: .; length: 18; DNA: TGTGCCAGCAGCAAATTTCCCGAGGGTGGGAGGCCCCCCTACGAGCAGTACTTC; CDR3: CASSKFPEGGRPPYEQYF
size: few; V: TRBV6-6; J: TRBJ1-3; D: TRBD1; length: 14; DNA: TGTGCCAGCAAGGGGACAGCGAGTGCGTACACCATATATTTT; CDR3: CASKGTASAYTIYF
size: .; V: TRBV19; J: TRBJ1-1; D: TRBD1; length: 14; DNA: TGTGCCAGTACGCCGACAGGGCGAAACACTGAAGCTTTCTTT; CDR3: CASTPTGRNTEAFF
size: .; V: TRBV5-6; J: TRBJ1-6; D: .; length: 16; DNA: TGTGCCAGCAGCTCTAAGACAGTTTTTTCAAATTCACCCCTCCACTTT; CDR3: CASSSKTVFSNSPLHF
size: .; V: TRBV5-1; J: TRBJ2-1; D: TRBD1; length: 16; DNA: TGCGCCAGCAGCTTGGATGTGACAGGGGGCTCCGATGAGCAGTTCTTC; CDR3: CASSLDVTGGSDEQFF
size: few; V: TRBV25-1; J: TRBJ2-3; D: TRBD2; length: 13; DNA: TGTGCCAGTTCACTAGCGGGGCTAGATACGCAGTATTTT; CDR3: CASSLAGLDTQYF
size: few; V: TRBV4-2; J: TRBJ1-2; D: TRBD1; length: 15; DNA: TGTGCCAGCAGCCTAGGACAGGGAACACTCTATGGCTACACCTTC; CDR3: CASSLGQGTLYGYTF
size: .; V: TRBV12-5; J: TRBJ2-5; D: TRBD2; length: 14; DNA: TGTGCTAGTGGCCCTGGGACTACCCAAGAGACCCAGTACTTC; CDR3: CASGPGTTQETQYF